Each of the 22 T cell receptor beta chains below was sequenced from the same sample in a study of T cells in women clearing cervical HPV infection listed by TCRdb under 2018. Libraries were constructed by the immunoSEQ multiplex PCR assay. The clones in this table, taken by TCRdb from immuneACCESS, are in-frame only. Not every clone is retained; where verified, under half of the shortfall comes from an unresolved V gene, and the cause of the rest is unknown. This specimen's table enumerates tens of thousands of clones. Of the sample, about 3.1% is held by the ten largest clones. Sequencing was done on a sample of blood buffy coat. Every receptor here comes from a woman aged 18 to 75 with a cervical HPV16 infection that either progressed to CIN3+ or cleared (not recorded which).

Of note for this clone: The read comes to an end 3 residues before the CDR3 does, leaving the germline J gene to fill in the end. The chain carries TRBV2 and TRBJ1-2; no definite D call. This CDR3 has 13 residues. The germline V gene has CDR1 SNHLY and CDR2 FYNNEI. Trimming stripped 4 bases from V and 1 base from J, with 7 bases between. This CDR3 is CASSVGFNYGYTF. CDR3 DNA, as far as it was read: TGTGCCAGCAGTGTCGGGTTTAACTATGGC.

A word on this clone: Read data end 3 residues before the CDR3 end; the end is taken from the germline J gene. The chain uses TRBV20-1 and TRBJ2-5, with D possibly TRBD1 on 6 matching bases. Germline V CDR1 and CDR2: DFQATT, SNEGSKA (reference sequence). V was clipped by 3 bases and J by 5 bases, with 10 bases between them. This CDR3 has 12 residues. The DNA read from the CDR3 is TGCAGTGCTAGTAACCAGGGGGAGACC. This gives the protein CSASNQGET. The complete CDR3 reads CSASNQGETQYF.

Notes on this clone: Sequencing ends 3 residues short of the CDR3 end; the germline J gene provides the rest. The chain recombines TRBV19 with TRBJ2-3; D perhaps matches TRBD1 (6 bases). With 5 bases removed from V and 0 bases from J, the gap between germline ends came to 9 bases. The germline V gene has CDR1 LNHDA and CDR2 SQIVND (reference sequence). This CDR3 spans 14 amino acids. The CDR3 bases that were read are TGTGCCAGTAGTGAGGACAGAAGCACAGATACG. This codes for CASSEDRSTDT. The complete CDR3 protein is CASSEDRSTDTQYF.

CDR3 DNA, as far as it was read: TGTGCCAGCAGCTTGGGCGACGGTGATGGC. Encoded protein: CASSLGDGDG. The complete CDR3 protein is CASSLGDGDGYTF. The V call is TRBV7-3, the J call TRBJ1-2; D is uncertain. The read terminates 3 residues ahead of where the CDR3 ends, so the germline J gene completes it. CDR1 SGHTA and CDR2 FQGTGA come from the germline V gene. The CDR3 runs to 13 residues. Trimming stripped 3 bases from V and 6 bases from J, with 11 bases between.

On this clone itself: At one end, the junction sequence differs from germline, possibly due to a read error. The sequence runs out 3 residues before the end of the CDR3; the remainder is reconstructed from the germline J gene. The same CDR3 is also encoded by other DNA sequences in this sample. The rearrangement links TRBV18 to TRBJ1-3; possibly TRBD1 for D (5 bases). Germline values: CDR1 KGHSH, CDR2 LQKENI. There are 16 residues in the CDR3. The sequenced part of the CDR3 DNA is TGTGCCAGCTCACCGATGGACGGGGACTCTGGAAACACG. This translates into CASSPMDGDSGNT. The whole CDR3 sequence reads CASSPMDGDSGNTIYF.

The CDR3 bases that were read are TGCAGTGCTAGTAGGGGGAATGGC. It codes for CSASRGNG. The full CDR3 reads CSASRGNGYTF. This rearrangement joins TRBV20-1 to TRBJ1-2; perhaps TRBD1 as D (6 bases). The read falls 3 residues short of the CDR3 end, and the missing part is taken from the germline J gene. Germline loops: CDR1 DFQATT, CDR2 SNEGSKA (reference sequence). Trimming stripped 3 bases from V and 6 bases from J, with 8 bases between. The CDR3 sequence is 11 residues long.

Of note for this clone: From the germline J gene comes the end of the CDR3, since the read stops 3 residues before it. This chain uses TRBV7-8 with TRBJ2-3; TRBD2 aligns across 8 bases. In germline, CDR1 is SGHVS, CDR2 FQNEAQ. This CDR3 region has 17 residues. CDR3 DNA (partial): TGTGCCAGCAGCTTAGGAGGACCCAGCGGGGGCCAAGAGACG. Translation gives CASSLGGPSGGQET. The full CDR3 reads CASSLGGPSGGQETQYF.

Of note for this clone: The junction differs from germline at one of its ends, possibly a read error. From the germline J gene comes the end of the CDR3, since the read stops 3 residues before it. This sequence joins TRBV7-8 and TRBJ2-7; D not resolved. The CDR3 is 13 residues long. In germline, CDR1 is SGHVS, CDR2 FQNEAQ. The CDR3 region is CASSSSSSHEQYF. The part of the CDR3 DNA that was read is TGTGCCAGCAGCTCCTCGTCCTCCCACGAG.

With regard to this clone: The observed sequence ends 3 residues before the CDR3 terminus, with the missing tail filled in from the germline J gene. The genes are TRBV20-1 and TRBJ2-7; 7 bases map to TRBD1. CDR3 size: 13 residues. Trimming cost V 6 bases and J 5 bases; bases outside gene matches: 10. In germline, CDR1 is DFQATT, CDR2 SNEGSKA (reference sequence). The CDR3 bases that were read are TGCAGTGCCGAGGCGACAGGGCGGAACGAG. Amino acids: CSAEATGRNE. The whole CDR3 protein is CSAEATGRNEQYF.

To note about this clone: The read comes to an end 3 residues before the CDR3 does, leaving the germline J gene to fill in the end. This chain joins TRBV14 and TRBJ2-7; 10 bases match TRBD2. The CDR3 runs to 20 residues. Germline V gene sequence: CDR1 SGHDN, CDR2 FVKESK. The J segment lost 4 bases and the V segment lost 1 base, leaving 19 bases of the junction unmatched. The CDR3: CASSQGGDSKRGGKRYEQYF. The CDR3 DNA, read in part, is TGTGCCAGCAGCCAAGGTGGGGACAGCAAGCGGGGGGGTAAGCGGTACGAG.

On this clone: Read data end 3 residues before the CDR3 end; the end is taken from the germline J gene. The chain employs TRBV11-2 and TRBJ1-1; 9 bases agree with TRBD1. The CDR3 spans 15 residues. Germline lookup yields CDR1 SGHAT and CDR2 FQNNGV. The trim removed 7 bases at V and 6 bases at J, leaving 12 bases unmatched. The CDR3 bases that were read are TGTGCCAGCACCCTTTTGGGGGGACAGGGTTCTGAA. Its translation is CASTLLGGQGSE. The full CDR3 is CASTLLGGQGSEAFF.

Remarks on this clone: With the read ending 3 residues before the CDR3 end, the germline J gene is used to fill in that end. The J gene is TRBJ2-1, the V gene TRBV19; perhaps TRBD1 as D (6 bases). Germline V CDR1 and CDR2: LNHDA, SQIVND (reference sequence). The CDR3 covers 13 residues. V gave up 7 bases and J gave up 2 bases, with 9 bases separating them. The CDR3 bases that were read are TGTGCCAGTACCAGGGGCCCCTACAATGAG. Translated, it gives CASTRGPYNE. The complete CDR3 sequence is CASTRGPYNEQFF.

For this clone: Sequencing ends 3 residues short of the CDR3 end; the germline J gene provides the rest. This sequence joins TRBV20-1 and TRBJ2-5; 16 nucleotides line up with TRBD2. The V and J ends lost 4 bases and 1 base, in that order; junction bases with no gene match: 9. Germline V gene sequence: CDR1 DFQATT, CDR2 SNEGSKA (reference sequence). CDR3 length: 18 residues. CDR3 in amino acids: CSAKVQGLAGGPQETQYF. The CDR3 DNA, read in part, is TGCAGTGCTAAGGTTCAGGGACTAGCGGGGGGGCCCCAAGAGACC.

As regards this clone: The read ends 3 residues early relative to the CDR3; the germline J gene fills the gap. The gene calls are TRBV11-3 and TRBJ2-7; 10 bases align to TRBD1. Trimming took 5 bases from V and 6 from J; bases not matched to a gene: 4. Germline-derived CDR1 and CDR2 are SGHNT and YENEEA. The CDR3 spans 13 residues. The CDR3 bases that were read are TGTGCCAGCAGCCTGGGACAGGGGTTCGAG. It encodes CASSLGQGFE. The entire CDR3 sequence reads CASSLGQGFEQYF.

Note on this clone: The read ends 3 residues early relative to the CDR3; the germline J gene fills the gap. The rearrangement joins TRBV4-2 to TRBJ2-1, with 7 bases that match TRBD2. The CDR3 loop spans 15 amino acids. Per germline, CDR1 LGHNA and CDR2 YNFKEQ. V was pared by 0 bases and J by 3 bases, with 2 bases of the junction left unmatched. CDR3 loop: CASSQDRTSYNEQFF. The covered CDR3 bases are TGTGCCAGCAGCCAAGATCGGACTAGCTACAATGAG.

Comments on this clone: The CDR3 end falls 3 residues outside the read, so it is completed with the germline J gene. V and J are TRBV30 and TRBJ1-1; no firm D call. Germline lookup yields CDR1 GTSNPN and CDR2 SVGIG (reference sequence). CDR3 size: 11 residues. With 2 bases removed from V and 6 bases from J, the gap between germline ends came to 7 bases. The CDR3 spells CAWSLISEAFF. The part of the CDR3 DNA that was read is TGTGCCTGGAGTTTAATCTCTGAA.

On this clone itself: The read ends 3 residues early relative to the CDR3; the germline J gene fills the gap. The chain employs TRBV7-6 and TRBJ2-2, with TRBD2 matching 11 bases. The V gene's germline CDR1 is SGHVS and CDR2 FNYEAQ. Germline trimming cut 6 bases from V and 2 bases from J; bases unmatched to any gene: 2. This CDR3 has 15 residues. The CDR3 loop reads CASRGTSGNTGELFF. CDR3 bases read: TGTGCCAGCAGAGGGACTAGCGGTAACACCGGGGAG.

Points on this clone: Sequencing ends 3 residues short of the CDR3 end; the germline J gene provides the rest. The chain has TRBV20-1 and TRBJ2-3; TRBD2 matches 13 bases. The CDR3 is made up of 15 amino acids. Germline values: CDR1 DFQATT, CDR2 SNEGSKA (reference sequence). The CDR3 is CSAPLLAGGRETQYF. The sequenced CDR3 bases are TGCAGTGCTCCCCTACTAGCGGGGGGGCGAGAGACG.

Of note for this clone: The CDR3 goes on 3 residues after the read ends, and that part is filled in from the germline J gene. This chain joins TRBV18 and TRBJ2-2; D may be TRBD1 (5 bases). Germline V lookup: CDR1 KGHSH, CDR2 LQKENI. The CDR3 contains 16 residues. This CDR3 reads CASSPLGASHNSPLFF. Incomplete CDR3 DNA: TGTGCCAGCTCACCCCTAGGGGCCTCACATAATTCACCG.

For this clone: The read finishes 3 residues shy of the CDR3 end, and the germline J gene is used to complete it. This sequence joins TRBV7-3 and TRBJ2-7, with a tentative D call TRBD2 (5 bases). CDR1 is SGHTA, CDR2 FQGTGA, per germline. This CDR3 is 13 amino acids long. The V end lost 5 bases, the J end lost 6 bases, and 14 bases lay between the germline ends. The part of the CDR3 DNA that was read is TGTGCCAGCAGCGCGGTTCGCGGGTCCGAG. It codes for CASSAVRGSE. The full CDR3 reads CASSAVRGSEQYF.

The CDR3: CASSMWPNTEAFF. CDR3 DNA, as far as it was read: TGTGCCAGTAGTATGTGGCCGAACACTGAA. The rearrangement joins TRBV19 to TRBJ1-1, with D unresolved. From the germline J gene comes the end of the CDR3, since the read stops 3 residues before it. Per germline, CDR1 LNHDA and CDR2 SQIVND (reference sequence). Trimming took off 3 bases at V and 1 base at J, with 6 bases between the two ends. This CDR3 has 13 residues. Based on the CDR3 plus reference TRBV19 and TRBJ1-1, the full variable domain is DGGITQSPKYLFRKEGQNVTLSCEQNLNHDAMYWYRQDPGQGLRLIYYSQIVNDFQKGDIAEGYSVSREKKESFPLTVTSAQKNPTAFYLCASSMWPNTEAFFGQGTRLTVV.

The CDR3 loop reads CASSKQRAYEQYF. The part of the CDR3 DNA that was read is TGTGCCAGTAGTAAACAGCGGGCCTACGAG. The gene calls are TRBV19 and TRBJ2-7; a possible D gene is TRBD2 (6 bases). The sequence runs out 3 residues before the end of the CDR3; the remainder is reconstructed from the germline J gene. This CDR3 spans 13 amino acids. The germline V gene encodes CDR1 LNHDA and CDR2 SQIVND (reference sequence). The V end lost 4 bases, the J end lost 2 bases, and 9 bases lay between the germline ends.